This T cell receptor beta chain was sequenced for a study of CD8 T cells in acute hepatitis C reinfection (dated by TCRdb to the early 2020s). With regard to the full study: The TCRbeta repertoire of CD8+ T cells specific for the HCV NS3-1073 epitope was profiled during acute infection and after viral clearance. Paired acute and follow-up samples were contributed by four spontaneous resolvers. On the study overall, not on this receptor specifically: Few CDR3 sequences were shared with other epitopes, and differences in sequencing approaches may have limited exact matching. Because bulk sequencing was performed on the TCRbeta chain only, alphabeta pairing of public clonotypes could not be determined. NS3-1073 specific repertoires were highly diverse, with no significant diversity differences between acute resolver, follow-up resolver and acute chronic samples. TRBV04 and TRBV06 gene families were preferentially used in all groups, and this usage was not explained by overrepresentation in the naive pool. Regardless of outcome, around 14 public clonotypes were found, and one public clonotype used V04-02/J02-02. NS3-1073 specific cells were too rare to sort in chronically infected subjects, so no follow-up repertoires exist for those subjects.

With regard to this clone: Its antigen is not yet known. Qualities for individual bases were not recorded, and no much larger clone is one base off.

The FACS-sorted cells had their genomic DNA extracted, and the commercial immunoSEQ service was used to sequence the TCRbeta chains. The authors processed their data as follows. Repertoire data were analyzed with ImmunoSEQ Analyzer software v3.0 and R v3.5.1. Only productive rearrangements were analyzed, because sequences with stop codons or out-of-frame rearrangements were removed. The sequencing provider supplied the metrics for Simpson diversity, Shannon entropy, CDR3 length and nucleotide addition. Clonotypes were grouped by frequency into dominant, sub-dominant, low or lowest abundance categories, and clonotypes below 0.1% were left out of most analyses. A CDR3 amino acid clonotype was called public if the clonotype appeared in at least two subjects at a cumulative frequency of at least 0.5%. This is the immuneACCESS table as TCRdb keeps it, with only in-frame sequences that have V and J called. A part of the clones is gone; compared with another copy, unresolved V genes explain less than half, and the rest is unexplained. Clonal size and the V and J genes are those of that table, whereas D and trimming came from the DNA. Counted in this sample were tens of thousands of clones; approximately 85% of them appeared once. The ten top clones hold approximately 11% of the sample.

The time point label of this sample denotes: naive CD8 control sorted from an acute-time-point sample. Enrolled in the Montreal Hepatitis C Cohort (HEPCO) in Canada, the donors were people who inject drugs, and these donors were followed every 3 months. Acute primary HCV infection was defined as a positive HCV RNA or antibody test after a negative test within the previous 24 weeks. Surface staining used CD3, CD8 and CD45RO antibodies, with an aqua fixable dye to exclude dead cells. Among the cohort members were 8 spontaneous resolvers, with spontaneous resolution defined as HCV RNA clearance within 24 weeks. From thawed, previously cryostored peripheral blood mononuclear cells, CD8+ T cells were purified through negative selection performed by means of the MACS CD8+ T cell Isolation Kit. Cells were sorted on a BD FACSAria II cell sorter. Looking up the germline V gene (reference sequence) yields CDR1 LNHDA and CDR2 SQIVND. The cysteine opens and the phenylalanine closes a CDR3 of 14 amino acids. The kept DNA is CDR3 alone, 42 bases in frame from the first base. V and J lose 3 bases and 6 bases, and a span of 11 bases separates them.

The TCR originated in a woman in her late teens or twenties who spontaneously cleared hepatitis C infection. Sequencing was done on a sample of naive CD8+ T cells from PBMCs. The meaning of the sample's cell subset or site label: sorted total naive CD45RO-negative CD8+ T cells. The rearranged chain carries TRBV19 and TRBJ2-2; a tentative D match to TRBD2 spans 5 bases. The nucleotide sequence reads TGTGCCAGTAGTATTTACGGGAATGCCGGGGAGCTGTTTTTT. This codes for CASSIYGNAGELFF.